This T cell receptor beta chain was profiled in a study of beta chain features in type 1 diabetes. CDR1 and CDR2 from the germline V gene are SEHNR and FQNEAQ (reference sequence). The CDR3 contains 17 residues. V lost 5 bases and J 4 bases, leaving 20 bases between the germline ends. The investigators reverse transcribed all of the isolated RNA, so they sequenced expressed TCRB transcripts. Naive, central memory and regulatory T cell samples came to a mean of roughly 3.6 million reads. Clones were sequenced by immunoSEQ multiplex PCR, and TCRdb holds only the in-frame ones, with some missing. The data contain around 710,000 clones, under 15% of them singletons. Study results and limitations: Among all four CD4+ subsets, Type 1 diabetes patients had TCRB CDR3s that were moderately but significantly shorter. Across patients, naive, central memory and Treg TCRB repertoires exhibited apparently greater similarity than was observed across healthy donors. In cDNA sequencing, cells with high TCR expression could be over-represented.

This clone has a handful of counts. What it binds is unknown. Cells sorted by CD45RO/CCR7/CD25/CD127/CD95/CD27 comprised CD4+ naive, central memory, regulatory and stem cell-like memory cells. Sequenced: naive CD4+ T cells from blood. The sequence came from a man between 25 and 39 years old with type 1 diabetes. The V and J genes are TRBV7-9 and TRBJ2-2; D not resolved. Here the CDR3 DNA reads TGTGCCAGCAGCCCAGTAGGGCAGGCCAAGGGCACCGGGGAGCTGTTTTTT. Encoded protein: CASSPVGQAKGTGELFF.